This T cell receptor (beta chain) appears in the sequencing data of a study of cytomegalovirus exposure and HLA in healthy donors. At the level of the study: Of the donors genotyped, 300 to 500 in all, 80% to 85% fell in the Caucasian-associated ancestry cluster.

Germline CDR1 is MNHEY and CDR2 is SMNVEV (reference sequence). The CDR3 is made up of 14 amino acids. V was trimmed by 7 bases and J by 1 base, leaving 13 bases between them. 13 Jbeta primers and 60 Vbeta primers were used for the PCR. Clones were read by immunoSEQ multiplex PCR, and TCRdb kept only the in-frame ones, dropping some. The sample holds 95,000 to 150,000 clones; about 80% are singletons and the top ten take about 8.9%. The gene calls are TRBV27 and TRBJ1-1, with D possibly TRBD1 on 6 matching bases. The sequence came from a man in his thirties or forties in good health and CMV-seropositive. The sample taken for sequencing was PBMCs. CDR3 residues: CASTAGVPNTEAFF. CDR3 nucleotide sequence: TGTGCCAGCACCGCAGGGGTCCCGAACACTGAAGCTTTCTTT.